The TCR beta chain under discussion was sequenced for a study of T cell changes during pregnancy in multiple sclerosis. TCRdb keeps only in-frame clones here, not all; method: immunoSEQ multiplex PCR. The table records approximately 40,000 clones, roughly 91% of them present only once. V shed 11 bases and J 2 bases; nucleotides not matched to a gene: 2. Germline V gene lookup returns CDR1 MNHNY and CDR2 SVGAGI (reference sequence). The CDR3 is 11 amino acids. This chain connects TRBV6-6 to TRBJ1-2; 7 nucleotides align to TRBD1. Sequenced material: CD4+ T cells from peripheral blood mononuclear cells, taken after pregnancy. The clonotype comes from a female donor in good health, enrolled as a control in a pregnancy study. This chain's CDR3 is CAGGQNYGYTF. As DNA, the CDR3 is TGTGCCGGGGGACAGAACTATGGCTACACCTTC.